This T cell receptor (beta chain) derives from a study of blood T cell repertoires in COVID-19 (dated by TCRdb to the early 2020s). Study-wide context: Samples from collaborators originated in the United States, Italy and Spain and spanned both the acute and convalescent phases of COVID-19. The material from the prospective study consisted of cDNA or gDNA derived from T cells, B-cell-depleted T cells, or PBMCs. The dataset comprised deeply sampled blood TCRbeta repertoires from subjects exposed to, actively infected with, or recovered from COVID-19. A freely available public database, intended as a resource for researchers studying the immune response to SARS-CoV-2, is where the repertoires were released. Samples came from the ongoing ImmuneRACE study (first 160 participants) plus 1,254 subjects from 6 global collaborators. The sample metadata nearly always contained a de-identified subject ID, COVID-19 status, age in years and sex. Where HLA class I and class II types were available, the types were taken from metadata supplied by the sample provider, not from assay-based typing.

Each collaborating institution followed its own protocols to collect whole blood in K2EDTA tubes. For TCRbeta analysis, collaborator samples were shipped as frozen whole blood, as isolated PBMCs, or as DNA extracted from either sample type. The research as a whole found: The quantity of clinical and demographic metadata differed by source and by participant and was supplied without curation.

For this clone: The specificity of this receptor is unknown. Per-base quality was not reported, and no clone a single base away is much larger than it.

TCRbeta CDR3 regions were amplified from genomic DNA using the immunoSEQ Assay, a bias-controlled multiplex PCR. In the authors' own workflow: The number of nucleated cells in each sample was estimated by amplification of reference gene primers within the assay. Sequence reads were collapsed and filtered to measure the absolute abundance of every unique TCRbeta CDR3 rearrangement. For each sample, productive Simpson clonality was calculated as the square root of Simpson's diversity index over productive rearrangements. The immuneACCESS repertoire file appears here via TCRdb, limited to in-frame rearrangements. These files lack a portion of the clones; in checked studies, under half of the deficit traces to unresolved V genes, and the cause of the others is not known. That table is the source of V, J and clone size, and D and trimming were worked out from the DNA. The table for this sample lists approximately 170,000 clones; more than 90% of them were counted only once. 15% to 20% of the sample lies in the top ten.

The source of this sequence is a man aged 55 to 70 with active or convalescent COVID-19. Input material: peripheral blood.

CDR3 protein: CASSLSAGRVNQPQHF. The nucleotide sequence is given as TGTGCCAGCAGCTTGTCGGCAGGCAGGGTCAATCAGCCCCAGCATTTT. The chain is made from TRBV5-5 and TRBJ1-5; a weak D assignment points to TRBD1 (5 bases agree). Including cysteine and phenylalanine, the CDR3 has 16 amino acids. The retained sequence is limited to the CDR3, 48 bases, with the frame set at the first base. V loses 1 base of germline sequence and J loses 3 bases, and the interval between the two ends is 14 bases. The CDR1 and CDR2 encoded by the germline V gene (reference sequence) are SGHKS and YYEKEE.